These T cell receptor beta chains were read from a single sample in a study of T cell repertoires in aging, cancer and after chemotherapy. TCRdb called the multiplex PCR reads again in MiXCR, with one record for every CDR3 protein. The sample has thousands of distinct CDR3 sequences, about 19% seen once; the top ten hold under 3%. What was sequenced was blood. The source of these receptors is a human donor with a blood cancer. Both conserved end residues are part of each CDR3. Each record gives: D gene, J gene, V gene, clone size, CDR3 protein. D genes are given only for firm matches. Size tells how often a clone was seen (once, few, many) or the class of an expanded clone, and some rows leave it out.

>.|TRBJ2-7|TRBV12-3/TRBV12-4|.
CASSLIGGRVPYF
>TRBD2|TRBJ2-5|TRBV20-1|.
CSARDPGGRGETQYF
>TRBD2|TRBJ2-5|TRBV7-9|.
CASSFPGLAGHETQYF
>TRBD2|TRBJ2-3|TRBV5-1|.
CASSFGSGNSDTQYF
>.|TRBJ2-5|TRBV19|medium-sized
CASSSTAGAIQETQYF
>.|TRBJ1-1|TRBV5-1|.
CASSHTPSKSDTEAFF
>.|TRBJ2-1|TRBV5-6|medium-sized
CASSLNNEQFF
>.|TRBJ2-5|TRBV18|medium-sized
CASSQGGVETQYF
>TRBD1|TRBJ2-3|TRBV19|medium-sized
CASSIRPWDRGSTDTQYF
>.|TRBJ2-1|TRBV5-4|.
CASSLLSIGYEQFF
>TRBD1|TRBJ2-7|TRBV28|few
CASLRQGIYEQYF
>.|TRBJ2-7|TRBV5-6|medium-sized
CASSPTGTSYEQYF
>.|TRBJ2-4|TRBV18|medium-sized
CASSQRQDTKNIQYF
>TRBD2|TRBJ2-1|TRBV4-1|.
CASRPGLAGNNEQFF
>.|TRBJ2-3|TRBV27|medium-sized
CASSLRGTIQDTQYF
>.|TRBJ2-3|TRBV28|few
CASSLPTTQQYF
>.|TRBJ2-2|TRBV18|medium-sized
CASSPGQNTGELFF
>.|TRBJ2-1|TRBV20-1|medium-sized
CSAHGLRSYNEQFF
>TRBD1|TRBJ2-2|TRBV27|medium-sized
CASKGAFTGELFF
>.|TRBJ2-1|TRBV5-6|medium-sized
CASSFRPTGRRGEQFF
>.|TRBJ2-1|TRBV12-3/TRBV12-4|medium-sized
CASSSQLSSYNEQFF
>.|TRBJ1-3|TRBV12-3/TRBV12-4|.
CASKVALAGNTIYF
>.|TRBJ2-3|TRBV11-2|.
CASSIPQGGDTQYF
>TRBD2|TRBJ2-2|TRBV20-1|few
CSARLRGDLNTGELFF
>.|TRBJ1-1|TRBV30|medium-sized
CAWSVDGYTEAFF
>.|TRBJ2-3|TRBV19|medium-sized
CASSTWRAAPDTQYF
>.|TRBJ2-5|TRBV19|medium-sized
CASSKVLRETQYF
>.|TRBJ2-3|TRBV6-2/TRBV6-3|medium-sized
CASSYQVRDTQYF
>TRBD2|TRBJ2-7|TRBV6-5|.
CASSTRTRPPYEQYF
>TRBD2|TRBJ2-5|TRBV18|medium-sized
CASSLTGLAKETQYF
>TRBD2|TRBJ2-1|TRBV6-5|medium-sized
CASSYGKTSGMGNEQFF
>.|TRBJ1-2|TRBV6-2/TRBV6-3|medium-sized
CASSEGVVGGYTF
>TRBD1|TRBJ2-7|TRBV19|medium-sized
CASSPRDRFPEQYF
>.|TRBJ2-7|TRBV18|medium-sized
CASSPPRGYEQYF
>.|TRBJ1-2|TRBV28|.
CASSPRRNYGYTF
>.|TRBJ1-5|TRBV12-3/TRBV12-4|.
CASSLRTASNQPQHF
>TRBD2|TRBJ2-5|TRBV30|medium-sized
CAWRTKAGWGQETQYF